This passage covers 23 T cell receptor beta chains from one sample sequenced in a study of shared clonotypes between healthy human individuals (dated by TCRdb to about 2020). Preparation of the library involved the immunoSEQ multiplex PCR assay. Held by TCRdb, this immuneACCESS table contains in-frame sequences only and omits some clones. Under half of the omission traces to an unresolved V gene where checked; the cause of the rest is unknown. The sample table contains about 490,000 clones; only one count was recorded for about three quarters of them. Under 15% of the sample is taken by the ten largest. Specimen: PBMCs. All receptors derive from a woman between 40 and 50 years old in good health. Some clones in this sample may be carry-over from other donors' samples.

To note about this clone: Within the sample, other DNA sequences also encode this same CDR3. The chain combines TRBV6-4 with TRBJ1-2; TRBD1 matches 9 bases. Germline loops: CDR1 MRHNA, CDR2 SNTAGT. The CDR3 has 15 residues. V dropped 4 bases and J dropped 4; count of bases not matched to a gene: 7. CDR3 in amino acids: CASSVSDRGGYGYTF. CDR3 nucleotides: TGTGCCAGCAGTGTTTCGGACAGGGGTGGCTATGGCTACACCTTC.

The sample holds a few counts of this clone. Other DNA sequences in this sample translate to the same CDR3. This chain uses TRBV14 with TRBJ2-5; a possible D gene is TRBD1 (5 bases). V was cut by 6 bases and J by 4 bases, with 12 bases left in between. This CDR3 region has 13 residues. Germline assignment: CDR1 SGHDN and CDR2 FVKESK. This CDR3 reads CASSSRVGETQYF. The CDR3, as DNA: TGTGCCAGCAGTTCCAGGGTGGGAGAGACCCAGTACTTC.

This clone was counted ten times or more. J is TRBJ1-3 and V is TRBV27, with 7 bases fitting TRBD1. The junction had 5 bases not matched to a gene; V was cut back by 0 bases and J by 6 bases. The CDR3 is made up of 15 amino acids. The V gene's germline CDR1 is MNHEY and CDR2 SMNVEV (reference sequence). CDR3 DNA: TGTGCCAGCAGTTTATCGTGGGGACAGCTAAACACCATATATTTT. It specifies CASSLSWGQLNTIYF.

There are a few counts of this clone. The chain combines TRBV7-6 with TRBJ2-5; 8 bases fit TRBD2. The end of the DNA is better explained by TRBJ2-7, so the J call may be wrong. In germline, CDR1 is SGHVS, CDR2 FNYEAQ. The CDR3 loop spans 13 amino acids. CDR3 sequence: CASSSQTSGEQYF. In nucleotides, the CDR3 is TGTGCCAGCAGCTCACAAACTAGCGGCGAGCAGTACTTC.

The chain couples TRBV4-1 to TRBJ2-5; the D gene is possibly TRBD2 (6 bases). Trimming removed 2 bases from V and 5 bases from J, with 15 bases in between. The CDR3 loop spans 15 amino acids. The germline CDR1 and CDR2 sequences are MGHRA and YSYEKL. CDR3 sequence reads: CASSQSGTGGETQYF. CDR3 DNA sequence: TGCGCCAGCAGCCAATCCGGGACTGGTGGGGAGACCCAGTACTTC.

This chain uses TRBV4-1 with TRBJ1-6; D unresolved. CDR1 and CDR2 from the germline V gene are MGHRA and YSYEKL. V lost 2 bases and J lost 5, with 16 bases in between. The CDR3 has 17 amino acids. The CDR3 region is CASSQPFRRADNSPLHF. CDR3 coding DNA: TGCGCCAGCAGCCAACCTTTCAGGCGGGCGGATAATTCACCCCTCCACTTT.

Points on this clone: The junction does not match germline at one end; this may be a read error. The chain joins TRBV11-3 to TRBJ1-1, with a tentative D call TRBD1 (5 bases). The CDR3 is 15 residues long. CDR1 is SGHNT and CDR2 is YENEEA in the germline V gene. CDR3 sequence: CASSLGGGENTEAFF. CDR3 coding DNA: TGTGCCAGCAGCTTAGGTGGGGGGGAGAACACTGAGGCTTTCTTT.

This sequence joins TRBV11-1 and TRBJ2-1; maybe TRBD2 (6 bases). The CDR3 runs 15 residues. V lost 1 base and J lost 4, with 11 bases in between. Looked up from germline, CDR1 is SGHAT and CDR2 is FQDESV (reference sequence). The CDR3 loop reads CASSLVGSEYNEQFF. The CDR3 DNA reads as TGTGCCAGCAGCTTAGTCGGGAGCGAATACAATGAGCAGTTCTTC.

The count of this clone is one. V gene TRBV6-1 combines with J gene TRBJ1-2; unclear D gene. V dropped 6 bases and J dropped 5 bases, with 10 bases sitting between them. This CDR3 is built from 12 residues. The germline CDR1 and CDR2 sequences are MNHNS and SASEGT. CDR3 sequence reads: CASSQESYGYTF. CDR3 bases: TGTGCCAGCAGCCAGGAATCTTATGGCTACACCTTC.

CDR3 nucleotide sequence: TGTGCCTTAACAGGGGAGGGGGGCACAGATACGCAGTATTTT. It translates to CALTGEGGTDTQYF. The chain uses TRBV30 and TRBJ2-3; the D call may be TRBD1 or TRBD2 (7 bases each). V dropped 7 bases and J dropped 1 base, with 15 bases sitting between them. Germline V CDR1 and CDR2: GTSNPN, SVGIG (reference sequence). The CDR3 contains 14 residues.

This clone was seen a handful of times. The chain is built from TRBV5-8 and TRBJ1-5; D not resolved. Looked up from germline, CDR1 is SGHTS and CDR2 is YDEGEE. Trimming took off 2 bases at V and 0 bases at J, with 6 bases between the two ends. This CDR3 region has 14 residues. CDR3 bases: TGTGCCAGCAGCTTTGGCATTAGCAATCAGCCCCAGCATTTT. Its protein is CASSFGISNQPQHF.

The chain recombines TRBV19 with TRBJ2-3; D is undetermined. Germline V gene sequence: CDR1 LNHDA, CDR2 SQIVND (reference sequence). Trimming pared 4 bases from V and 3 bases from J, leaving 2 bases between. The CDR3 length is 11 residues. CDR3 sequence reads: CASSTTDTQYF. CDR3 bases: TGTGCCAGTAGTACGACAGATACGCAGTATTTT.

This clone appeared a single time. Only one base separates this from a far larger clonotype, so it likely reflects a read error. The genes are TRBV11-1 and TRBJ1-2; 8 positions match TRBD1. CDR1 is SGHAT and CDR2 is FQDESV in the germline V gene (reference sequence). Trimming cost V 5 bases and J 6 bases; bases outside gene matches: 2. The CDR3 spans 12 residues. CDR3 amino acids: CASSQGANGYTF. CDR3 sequence (DNA): TGTGCCAGCAGCCAGGGGGCCAATGGCTACACCTTC.

V usage is TRBV29-1 and J usage is TRBJ2-3; D remains unclear. Between the trimmed V and J ends, which lost 3 bases and 0 bases, there was a span of 4 bases. Germline CDR1 reads SQVTM; CDR2 reads ANQGSEA. CDR3 length: 12 residues. In DNA form, the CDR3 reads TGCAGCGTTGACGTCAGCACAGATACGCAGTATTTT. It yields the protein CSVDVSTDTQYF.

A few counts support this clone. V gene TRBV4-1 combines with J gene TRBJ1-1; D unresolved. V lost 3 bases to trimming and J lost 0 bases, with 5 bases between them. There are 13 residues in the CDR3. Germline CDR1 and CDR2: MGHRA and YSYEKL. CDR3 protein: CASSHPLNTEAFF. The CDR3 bases are TGCGCCAGCAGCCACCCCTTGAACACTGAAGCTTTCTTT.

Concerning this clone itself: This likely reflects a read error, since a far larger clone is one base away. Other DNA sequences in the same sample also yield this CDR3. The chain combines TRBV4-3 with TRBJ1-4, with 10 bases lining up with TRBD1. The trim removed 3 bases at V and 8 bases at J, leaving 9 bases unmatched. This CDR3 region has 16 residues. Looked up from germline, CDR1 is LGHNA and CDR2 is YSLEER. CDR3 residues: CASSQDLGTGAEKLFF. The CDR3 nucleotides are TGCGCCAGCAGCCAGGATCTTGGGACAGGGGCCGAAAAACTGTTTTTT.

J is TRBJ1-4 and V is TRBV28; 8 bases line up with TRBD1. The CDR3 is 15 amino acids. CDR1 is MDHEN, CDR2 SYDVKM, per germline. The V segment lost 5 bases and the J segment 7 bases; nucleotides outside the gene matches: 9. The CDR3 sequence: CASSPRQGYGEKLFF. In DNA, the CDR3 is TGTGCCAGCAGTCCCCGACAGGGGTATGGTGAAAAACTGTTTTTT.

The genes are TRBV10-1 and TRBJ1-1; D unresolved. Trimming stripped 4 bases from V and 1 base from J, with 7 bases between. The CDR3 length is 13 residues. Germline-derived CDR1 and CDR2 are WNHNN and SYGVQD (reference sequence). As DNA, the CDR3 is TGCGCCAGCAGTGCTAACCGGAACACTGAAGCTTTCTTT. Residues: CASSANRNTEAFF.

This clone was counted once. The chain carries TRBV5-6 and TRBJ2-1; 10 nucleotides line up with TRBD1. The CDR3 length is 15 residues. With V trimmed by 4 bases and J by 6 bases, 7 bases remained unmatched. CDR1 is SGHDT, CDR2 YYEEEE, per germline. CDR3 loop: CASSPGQGMGNEQFF. CDR3 in DNA: TGTGCCAGCAGCCCGGGACAGGGGATGGGCAATGAGCAGTTCTTC.

CDR3 loop: CASSRPAGVLGEQFF. For the CDR3, the DNA is TGTGCCAGCAGCCGGCCAGCGGGAGTGCTAGGTGAGCAGTTCTTC. This chain uses TRBV5-4 with TRBJ2-1, with TRBD2 matching over 8 bases. J was trimmed by 9 bases and V by 4 bases; bases with no gene match: 12. This CDR3 is 15 amino acids long. The V gene's germline CDR1 is SGHNT and CDR2 YYREEE (reference sequence).

With regard to this clone: Other DNA sequences from this sample encode an identical CDR3 as well. This rearrangement joins TRBV18 to TRBJ2-1, with 8 bases that match TRBD2. V lost 1 base to trimming and J lost 2 bases; unmatched junction nucleotides: 1. Germline CDR1 and CDR2: KGHSH and LQKENI. The CDR3 has 15 residues. CDR3 sequence reads: CASSPLSGTYNEQFF. The DNA for the CDR3 is TGTGCCAGCTCACCACTTAGCGGGACCTACAATGAGCAGTTCTTC.

The V gene is TRBV5-8, the J gene TRBJ2-6; 7 nucleotides agree with TRBD2. Per germline, CDR1 SGHTS and CDR2 YDEGEE. The CDR3 has 17 residues. J lost 1 base, V lost 4 bases, and 8 bases had no gene match. The CDR3 protein is CASSPRGSQSGANVLTF. CDR3 DNA: TGTGCCAGCAGCCCCCGCGGGAGCCAGTCTGGGGCCAACGTCCTGACTTTC.

The CDR3 sequence is CASSPIRGKGSYEQYF. The CDR3 DNA sequence: TGTGCCAGCTCACCCATAAGGGGCAAAGGATCCTACGAGCAGTACTTC. V is TRBV18 and J is TRBJ2-7; D is possibly TRBD1 (5 bases). V gave up 3 bases and J gave up 1 base, with 16 bases separating them. Germline V gene sequence: CDR1 KGHSH, CDR2 LQKENI. The CDR3 is 16 residues long.